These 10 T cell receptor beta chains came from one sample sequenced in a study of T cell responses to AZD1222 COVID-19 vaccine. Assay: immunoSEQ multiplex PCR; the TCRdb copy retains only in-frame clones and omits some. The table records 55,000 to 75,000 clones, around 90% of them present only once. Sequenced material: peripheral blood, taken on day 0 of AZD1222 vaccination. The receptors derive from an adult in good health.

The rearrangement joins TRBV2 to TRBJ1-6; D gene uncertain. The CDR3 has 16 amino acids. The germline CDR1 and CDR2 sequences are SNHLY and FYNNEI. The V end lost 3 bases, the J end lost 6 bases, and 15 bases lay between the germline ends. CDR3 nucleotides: TGTGCCAGCAGTGAGGCGGGCTTCTGGGGTAATTCACCCCTCCACTTT. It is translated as CASSEAGFWGNSPLHF.

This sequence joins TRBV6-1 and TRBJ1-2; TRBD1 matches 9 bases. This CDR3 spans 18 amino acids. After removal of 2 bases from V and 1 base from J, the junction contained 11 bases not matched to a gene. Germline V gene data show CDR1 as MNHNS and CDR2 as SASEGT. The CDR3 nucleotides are TGTGCCAGCAGTGAACGATGGACAGGGGAGATATTTAACTATGGCTACACCTTC. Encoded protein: CASSERWTGEIFNYGYTF.

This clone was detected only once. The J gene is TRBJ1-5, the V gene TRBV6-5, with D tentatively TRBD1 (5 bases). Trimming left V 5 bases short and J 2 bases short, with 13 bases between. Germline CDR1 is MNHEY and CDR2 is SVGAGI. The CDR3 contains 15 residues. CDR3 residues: CASSKSTQGNQPQHF. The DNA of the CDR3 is TGTGCCAGCAGTAAATCCACACAGGGCAATCAGCCCCAGCATTTT.

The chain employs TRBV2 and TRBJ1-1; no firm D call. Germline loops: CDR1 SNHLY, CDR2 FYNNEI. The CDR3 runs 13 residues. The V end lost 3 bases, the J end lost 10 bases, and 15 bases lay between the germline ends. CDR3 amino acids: CASSDEGGWRAFF. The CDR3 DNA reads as TGTGCCAGCAGTGACGAGGGTGGTTGGAGAGCTTTCTTT.

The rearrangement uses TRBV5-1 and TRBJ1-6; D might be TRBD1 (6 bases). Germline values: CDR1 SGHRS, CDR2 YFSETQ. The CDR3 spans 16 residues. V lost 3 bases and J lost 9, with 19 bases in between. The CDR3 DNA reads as TGCGCCAGCAGCTCCCGAGGGCCAGGGGAGGGTTCACCCCTCCACTTT. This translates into CASSSRGPGEGSPLHF.

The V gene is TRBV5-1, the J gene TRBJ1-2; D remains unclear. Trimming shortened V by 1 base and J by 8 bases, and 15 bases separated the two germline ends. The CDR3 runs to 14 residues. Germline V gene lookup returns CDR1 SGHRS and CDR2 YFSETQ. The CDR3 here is CASSLTETPGGYTF. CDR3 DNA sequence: TGCGCCAGCAGCTTGACAGAGACTCCAGGAGGCTACACCTTC.

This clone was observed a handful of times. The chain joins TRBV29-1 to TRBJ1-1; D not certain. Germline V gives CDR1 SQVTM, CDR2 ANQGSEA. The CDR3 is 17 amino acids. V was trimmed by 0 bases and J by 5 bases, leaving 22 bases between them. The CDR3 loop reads CSVEDNSAGWRRTEAFF. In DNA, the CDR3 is TGCAGCGTTGAAGATAATTCGGCAGGTTGGAGAAGAACTGAAGCTTTCTTT.

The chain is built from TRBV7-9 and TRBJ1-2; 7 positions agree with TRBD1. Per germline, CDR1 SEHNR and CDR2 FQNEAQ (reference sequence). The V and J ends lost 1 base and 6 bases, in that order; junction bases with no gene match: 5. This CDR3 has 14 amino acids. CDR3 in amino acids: CASSLETGQDGYTF. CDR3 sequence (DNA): TGTGCCAGCAGCTTAGAGACAGGGCAGGATGGCTACACCTTC.

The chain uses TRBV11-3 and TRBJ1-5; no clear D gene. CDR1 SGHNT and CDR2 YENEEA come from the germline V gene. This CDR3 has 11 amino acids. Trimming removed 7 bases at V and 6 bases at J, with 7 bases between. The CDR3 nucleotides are TGTGCCAGCAAGTTTGGTCAGCCCCAGCATTTT. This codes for CASKFGQPQHF.

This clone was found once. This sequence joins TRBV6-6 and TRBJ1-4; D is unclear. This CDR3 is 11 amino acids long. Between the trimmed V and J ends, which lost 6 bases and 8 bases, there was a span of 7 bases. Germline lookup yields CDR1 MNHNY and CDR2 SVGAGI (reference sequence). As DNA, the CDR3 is TGTGCCAGCAGAATAAACGAAAAACTGTTTTTT. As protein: CASRINEKLFF.